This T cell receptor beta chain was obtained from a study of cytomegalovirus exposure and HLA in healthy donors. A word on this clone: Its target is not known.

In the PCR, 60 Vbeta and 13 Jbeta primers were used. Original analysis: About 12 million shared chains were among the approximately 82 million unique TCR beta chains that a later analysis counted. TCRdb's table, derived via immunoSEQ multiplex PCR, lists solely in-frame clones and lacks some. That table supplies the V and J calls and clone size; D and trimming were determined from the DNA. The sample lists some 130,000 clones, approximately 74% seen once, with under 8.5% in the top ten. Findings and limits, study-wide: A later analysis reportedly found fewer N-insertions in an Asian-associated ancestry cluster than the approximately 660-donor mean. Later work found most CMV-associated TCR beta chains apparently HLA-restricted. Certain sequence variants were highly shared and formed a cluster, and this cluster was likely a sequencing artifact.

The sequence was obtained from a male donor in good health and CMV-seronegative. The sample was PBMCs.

The CDR3 is CSARSSYEQYF. The CDR3 nucleotides are TGCAGTGCTAGATCTTCCTACGAGCAGTACTTC. J is TRBJ2-7 and V is TRBV20-1; D not resolved. Trimming took 2 bases from V and 1 from J, leaving 3 bases between them. Per germline, CDR1 DFQATT and CDR2 SNEGSKA (reference sequence). The CDR3 runs to 11 residues.